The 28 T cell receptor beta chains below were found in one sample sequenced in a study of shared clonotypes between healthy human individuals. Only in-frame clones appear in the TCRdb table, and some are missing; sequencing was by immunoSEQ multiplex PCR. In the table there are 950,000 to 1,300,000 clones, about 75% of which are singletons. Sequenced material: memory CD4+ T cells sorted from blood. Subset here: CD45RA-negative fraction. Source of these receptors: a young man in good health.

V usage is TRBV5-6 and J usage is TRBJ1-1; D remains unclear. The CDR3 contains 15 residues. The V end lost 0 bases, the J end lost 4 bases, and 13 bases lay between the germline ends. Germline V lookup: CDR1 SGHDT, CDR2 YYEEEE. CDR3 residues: CASSLGAARITEAFF. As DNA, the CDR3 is TGTGCCAGCAGCTTGGGGGCAGCTAGAATCACTGAAGCTTTCTTT.

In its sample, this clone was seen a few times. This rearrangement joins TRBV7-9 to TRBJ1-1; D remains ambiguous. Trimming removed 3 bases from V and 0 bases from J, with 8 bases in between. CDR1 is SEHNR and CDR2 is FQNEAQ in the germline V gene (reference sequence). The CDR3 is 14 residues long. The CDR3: CASSFLGLNTEAFF. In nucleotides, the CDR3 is TGTGCCAGCAGCTTTCTCGGCTTGAACACTGAAGCTTTCTTT.

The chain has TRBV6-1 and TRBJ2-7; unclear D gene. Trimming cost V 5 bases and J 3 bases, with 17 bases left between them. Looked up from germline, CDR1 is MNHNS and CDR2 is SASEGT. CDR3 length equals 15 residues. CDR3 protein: CASSWLGQVSYEQYF. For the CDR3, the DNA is TGTGCCAGCAGTTGGCTAGGTCAAGTTAGCTACGAGCAGTACTTC.

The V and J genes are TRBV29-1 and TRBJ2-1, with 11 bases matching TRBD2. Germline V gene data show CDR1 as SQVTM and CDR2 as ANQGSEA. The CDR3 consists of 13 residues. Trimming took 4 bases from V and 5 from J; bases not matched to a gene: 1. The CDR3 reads CSVVAGGNNEQFF. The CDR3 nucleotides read TGCAGCGTTGTAGCGGGAGGGAACAATGAGCAGTTCTTC.

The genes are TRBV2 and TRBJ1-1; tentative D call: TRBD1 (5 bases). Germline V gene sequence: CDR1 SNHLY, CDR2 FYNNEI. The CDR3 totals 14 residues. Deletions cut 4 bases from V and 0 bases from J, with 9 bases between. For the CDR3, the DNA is TGTGCCAGCAGTGTTCAGGGAATGAACACTGAAGCTTTCTTT. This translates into CASSVQGMNTEAFF. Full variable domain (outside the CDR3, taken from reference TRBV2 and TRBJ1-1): EPEVTQTPSHQVTQMGQEVILRCVPISNHLYFYWYRQILGQKVEFLVSFYNNEISEKSEIFDDQFSVERPDGSNFTLKIRSTKLEDSAMYFCASSVQGMNTEAFFGQGTRLTVV.

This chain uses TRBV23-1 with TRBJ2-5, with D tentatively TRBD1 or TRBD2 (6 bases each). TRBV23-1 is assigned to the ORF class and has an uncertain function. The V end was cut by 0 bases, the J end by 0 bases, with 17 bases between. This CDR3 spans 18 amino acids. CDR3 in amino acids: CASSQSWGLAMNQETQYF. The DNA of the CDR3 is TGCGCCAGCAGTCAATCGTGGGGGCTAGCGATGAACCAAGAGACCCAGTACTTC.

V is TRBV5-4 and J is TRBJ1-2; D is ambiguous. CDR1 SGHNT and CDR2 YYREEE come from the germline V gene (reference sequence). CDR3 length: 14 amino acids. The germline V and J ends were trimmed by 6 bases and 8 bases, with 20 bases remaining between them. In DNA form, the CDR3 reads TGTGCCAGCACCACCTTGGAAAGGGCCGCGGGCTACACCTTC. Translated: CASTTLERAAGYTF.

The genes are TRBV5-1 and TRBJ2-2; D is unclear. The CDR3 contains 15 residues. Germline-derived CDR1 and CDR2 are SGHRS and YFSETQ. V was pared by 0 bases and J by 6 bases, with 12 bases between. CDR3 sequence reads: CASSLGPGYAGELFF. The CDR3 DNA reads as TGCGCCAGCAGCTTGGGGCCGGGTTACGCCGGGGAGCTGTTTTTT.

The CDR3 sequence is CASNGDMEYRYTF. The CDR3 DNA sequence: TGTGCCAGTAACGGGGACATGGAATATCGCTACACCTTC. This sequence joins TRBV19 and TRBJ1-2; possible D gene TRBD1, 6 bases. V gave up 7 bases and J gave up 9 bases, with 18 bases separating them. The CDR3 length is 13 residues. CDR1 is LNHDA and CDR2 is SQIVND in the germline V gene (reference sequence).

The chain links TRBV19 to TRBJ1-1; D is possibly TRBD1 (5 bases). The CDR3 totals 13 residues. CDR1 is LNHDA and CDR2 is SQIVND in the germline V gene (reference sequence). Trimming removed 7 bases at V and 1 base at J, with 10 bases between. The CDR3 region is CASTQDGNTEAFF. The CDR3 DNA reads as TGTGCCAGTACACAGGACGGGAACACTGAAGCTTTCTTT.

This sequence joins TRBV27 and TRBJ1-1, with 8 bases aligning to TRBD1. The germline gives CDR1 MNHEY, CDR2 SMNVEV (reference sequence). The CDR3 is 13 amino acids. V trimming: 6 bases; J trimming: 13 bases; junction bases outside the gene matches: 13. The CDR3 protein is CASSPTGGYIVFF. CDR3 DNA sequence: TGTGCCAGCAGCCCTACAGGGGGTTATATTGTTTTCTTT.

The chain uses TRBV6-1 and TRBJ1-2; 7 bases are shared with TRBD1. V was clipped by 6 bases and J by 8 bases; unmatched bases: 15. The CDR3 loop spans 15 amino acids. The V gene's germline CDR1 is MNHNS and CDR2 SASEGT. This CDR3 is CASRRIGGQTTGYTF. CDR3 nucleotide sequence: TGTGCCAGCAGGAGGATCGGGGGACAGACCACGGGCTACACCTTC.

CDR3 bases: TGTGCCATCAGTGAGTCAAGGGGGACAGACACCATATATTTT. Translating gives CAISESRGTDTIYF. The chain uses TRBV10-3 and TRBJ1-3; TRBD1 aligns across 7 bases. In germline, CDR1 is ENHRY, CDR2 SYGVKD. The CDR3 contains 14 residues. J lost 8 bases, V lost 0 bases, and 4 bases had no gene match.

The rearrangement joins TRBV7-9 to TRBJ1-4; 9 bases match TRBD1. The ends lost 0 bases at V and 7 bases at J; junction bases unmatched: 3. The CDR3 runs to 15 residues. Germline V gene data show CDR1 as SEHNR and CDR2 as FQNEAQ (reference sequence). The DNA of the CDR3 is TGTGCCAGCAGCTTAGCGGGACAGGGAAGTGAAAAACTGTTTTTT. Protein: CASSLAGQGSEKLFF.

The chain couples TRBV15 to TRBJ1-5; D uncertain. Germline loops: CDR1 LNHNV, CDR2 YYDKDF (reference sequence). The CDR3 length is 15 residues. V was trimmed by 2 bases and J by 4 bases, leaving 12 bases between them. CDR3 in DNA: TGTGCCACCAGCAGAAAGGGCGCGGGGAATCAGCCCCAGCATTTT. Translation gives CATSRKGAGNQPQHF.

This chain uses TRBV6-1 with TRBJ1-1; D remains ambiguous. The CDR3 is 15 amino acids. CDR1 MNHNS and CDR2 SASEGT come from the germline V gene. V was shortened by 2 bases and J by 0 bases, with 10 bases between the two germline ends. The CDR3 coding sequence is TGTGCCAGCAGTGAACTGGGTGGTTTGAACACTGAAGCTTTCTTT. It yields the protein CASSELGGLNTEAFF.

The DNA for the CDR3 is TGCGCCAGCGATGGGGACCTGAACACCGGGGAGCTGTTTTTT. It translates to CASDGDLNTGELFF. The chain couples TRBV10-2 to TRBJ2-2; tentatively, D is TRBD1 or TRBD2 (5 bases each). Germline V CDR1 and CDR2: WSHSY, SAAADI. Trimming removed 8 bases from V and 1 base from J, with 11 bases in between. This CDR3 has 14 amino acids.

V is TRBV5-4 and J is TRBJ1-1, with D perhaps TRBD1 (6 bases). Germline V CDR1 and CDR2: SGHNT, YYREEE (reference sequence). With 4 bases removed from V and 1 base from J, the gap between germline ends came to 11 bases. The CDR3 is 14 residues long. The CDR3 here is CASSQDRSNTEAFF. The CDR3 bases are TGTGCCAGCAGCCAAGACAGGTCGAACACTGAAGCTTTCTTT.

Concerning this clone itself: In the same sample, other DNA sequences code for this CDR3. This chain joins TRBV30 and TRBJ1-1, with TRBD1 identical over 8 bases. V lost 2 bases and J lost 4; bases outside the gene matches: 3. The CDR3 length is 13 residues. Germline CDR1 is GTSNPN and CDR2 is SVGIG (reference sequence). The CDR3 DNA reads TGTGCCTGGAGTACAGGGGGGGGCACTGAAGCTTTCTTT. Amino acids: CAWSTGGGTEAFF.

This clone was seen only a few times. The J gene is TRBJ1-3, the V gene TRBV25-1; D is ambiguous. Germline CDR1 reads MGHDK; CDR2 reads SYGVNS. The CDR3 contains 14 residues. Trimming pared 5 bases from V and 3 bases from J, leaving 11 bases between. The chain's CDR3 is CASSPRFGGNTIYF. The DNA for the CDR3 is TGTGCCAGCAGTCCTAGGTTCGGTGGAAACACCATATATTTT.

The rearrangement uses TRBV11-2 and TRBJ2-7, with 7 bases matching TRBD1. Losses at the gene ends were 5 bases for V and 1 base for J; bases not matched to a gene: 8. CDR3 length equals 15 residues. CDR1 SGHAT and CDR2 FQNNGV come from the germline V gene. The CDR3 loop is CASSPKTGASYEQYF. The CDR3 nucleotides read TGTGCCAGCAGCCCAAAAACAGGGGCTTCCTACGAGCAGTACTTC. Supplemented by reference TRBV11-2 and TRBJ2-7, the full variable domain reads EAGVAQSPRYKIIEKRQSVAFWCNPISGHATLYWYQQILGQGPKLLIQFQNNGVVDDSQLPKDRFSAERLKGVDSTLKIQPAKLEDSAVYLCASSPKTGASYEQYFGPGTRLTVT.

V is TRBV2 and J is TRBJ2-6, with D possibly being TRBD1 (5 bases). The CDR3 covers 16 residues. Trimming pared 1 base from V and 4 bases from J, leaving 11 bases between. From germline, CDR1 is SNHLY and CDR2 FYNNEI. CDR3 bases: TGTGCCAGCAGTGAAGAGGGGTATTCGGGGGCCAACGTCCTGACTTTC. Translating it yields CASSEEGYSGANVLTF.

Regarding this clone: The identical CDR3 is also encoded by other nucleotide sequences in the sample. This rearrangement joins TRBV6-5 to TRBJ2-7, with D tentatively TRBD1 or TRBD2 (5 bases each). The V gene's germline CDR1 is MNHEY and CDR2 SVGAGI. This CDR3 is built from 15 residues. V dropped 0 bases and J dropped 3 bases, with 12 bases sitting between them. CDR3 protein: CASSYSFRGVYEQYF. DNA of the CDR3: TGTGCCAGCAGTTACTCTTTCCGGGGCGTCTACGAGCAGTACTTC.

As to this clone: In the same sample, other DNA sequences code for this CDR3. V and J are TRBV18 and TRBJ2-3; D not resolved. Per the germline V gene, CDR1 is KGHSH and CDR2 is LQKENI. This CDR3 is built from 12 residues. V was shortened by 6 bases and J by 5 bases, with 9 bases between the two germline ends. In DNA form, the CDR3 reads TGTGCCAGCTCCCCGGGCAAAGATACGCAGTATTTT. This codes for CASSPGKDTQYF.

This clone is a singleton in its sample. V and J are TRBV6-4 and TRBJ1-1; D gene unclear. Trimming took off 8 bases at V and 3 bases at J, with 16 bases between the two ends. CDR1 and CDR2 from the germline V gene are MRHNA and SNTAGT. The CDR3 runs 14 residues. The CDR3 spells CASYSALYDTEAFF. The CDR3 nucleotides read TGTGCCAGCTACTCCGCTCTGTATGACACTGAAGCTTTCTTT.

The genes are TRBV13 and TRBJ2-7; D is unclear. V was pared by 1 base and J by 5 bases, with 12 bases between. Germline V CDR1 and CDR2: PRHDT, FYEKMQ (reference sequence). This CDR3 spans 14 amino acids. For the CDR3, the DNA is TGTGCCAGCAGCTTAGTGAGCCTTCCCCACGAGCAGTACTTC. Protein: CASSLVSLPHEQYF.

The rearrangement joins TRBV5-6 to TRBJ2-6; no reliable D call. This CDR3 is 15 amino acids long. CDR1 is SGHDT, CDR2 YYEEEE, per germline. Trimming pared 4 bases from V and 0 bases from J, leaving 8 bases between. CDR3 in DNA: TGTGCCAGCAGCATCACGAGCTCTGGGGCCAACGTCCTGACTTTC. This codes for CASSITSSGANVLTF.

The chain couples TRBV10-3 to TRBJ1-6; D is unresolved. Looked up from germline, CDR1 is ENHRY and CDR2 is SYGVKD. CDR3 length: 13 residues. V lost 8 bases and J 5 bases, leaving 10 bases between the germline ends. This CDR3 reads CAICLSDNSPLHF. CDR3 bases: TGTGCCATCTGCTTGTCCGATAATTCACCCCTCCACTTT.